This TCR beta chain was captured in a study of cytomegalovirus exposure and HLA in healthy donors. The CDR3 spans 13 residues. Germline values: CDR1 LNHDA, CDR2 SQIVND (reference sequence). V shed 5 bases and J shed 4 bases, with 11 bases lying between them. Here immunoSEQ multiplex PCR was the method, and the copy in TCRdb shows in-frame clones only, minus some. The sample includes about 240,000 clones, around 86% seen only once; the top ten take 1.2%. The chain links TRBV19 to TRBJ1-2; D call uncertain. The sequence was collected from a woman aged 25-40 years in good health and CMV-seropositive. The sample taken for sequencing was PBMCs. The CDR3 DNA follows: TGTGCCAGTAGTTCCCGGAGGCCCTATGGCTACACCTTC. Translating it yields CASSSRRPYGYTF. Supplemented by reference TRBV19 and TRBJ1-2, the full variable domain reads DGGITQSPKYLFRKEGQNVTLSCEQNLNHDAMYWYRQDPGQGLRLIYYSQIVNDFQKGDIAEGYSVSREKKESFPLTVTSAQKNPTAFYLCASSSRRPYGYTFGSGTRLTVV.